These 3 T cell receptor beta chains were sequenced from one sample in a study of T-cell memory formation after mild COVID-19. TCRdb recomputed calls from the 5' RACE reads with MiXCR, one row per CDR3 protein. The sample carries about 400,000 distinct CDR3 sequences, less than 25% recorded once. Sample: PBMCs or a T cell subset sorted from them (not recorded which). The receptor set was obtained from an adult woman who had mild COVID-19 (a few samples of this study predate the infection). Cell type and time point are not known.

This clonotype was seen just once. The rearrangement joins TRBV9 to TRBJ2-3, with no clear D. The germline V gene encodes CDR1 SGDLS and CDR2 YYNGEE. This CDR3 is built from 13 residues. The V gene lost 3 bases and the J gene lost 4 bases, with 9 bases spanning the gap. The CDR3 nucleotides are TGTGCCAGCAGCGAAACCGACTCAGATACGCAGTATTTT. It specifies CASSETDSDTQYF.

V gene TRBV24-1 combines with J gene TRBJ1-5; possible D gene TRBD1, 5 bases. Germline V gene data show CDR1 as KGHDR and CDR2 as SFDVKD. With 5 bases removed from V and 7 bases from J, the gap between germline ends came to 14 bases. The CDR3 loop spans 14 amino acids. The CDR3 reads CATSGTGLHQPQHF. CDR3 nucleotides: TGTGCCACCAGTGGAACGGGACTCCACCAGCCCCAGCATTTT.

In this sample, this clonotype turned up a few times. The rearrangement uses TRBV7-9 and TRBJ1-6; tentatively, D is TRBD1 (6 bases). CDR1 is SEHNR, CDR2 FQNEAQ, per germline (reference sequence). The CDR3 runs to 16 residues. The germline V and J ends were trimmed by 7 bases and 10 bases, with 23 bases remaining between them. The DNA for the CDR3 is TGTGCCAGCACCCCCAGGGGCGTCCCCGGCAGCTCACCCCTCCACTTT. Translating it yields CASTPRGVPGSSPLHF.